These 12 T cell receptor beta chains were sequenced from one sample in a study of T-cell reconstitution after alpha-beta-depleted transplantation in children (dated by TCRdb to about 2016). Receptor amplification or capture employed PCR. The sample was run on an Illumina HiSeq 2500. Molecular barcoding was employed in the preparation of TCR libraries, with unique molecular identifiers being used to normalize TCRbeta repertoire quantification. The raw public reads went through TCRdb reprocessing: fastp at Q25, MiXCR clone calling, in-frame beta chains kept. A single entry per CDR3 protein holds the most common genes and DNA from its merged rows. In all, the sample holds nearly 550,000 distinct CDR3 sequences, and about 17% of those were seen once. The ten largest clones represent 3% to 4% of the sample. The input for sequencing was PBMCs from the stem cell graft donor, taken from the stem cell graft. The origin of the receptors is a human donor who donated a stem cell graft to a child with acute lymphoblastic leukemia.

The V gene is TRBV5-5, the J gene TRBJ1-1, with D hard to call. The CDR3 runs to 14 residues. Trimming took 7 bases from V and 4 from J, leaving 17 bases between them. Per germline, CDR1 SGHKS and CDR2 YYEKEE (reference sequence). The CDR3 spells CASGNAPWVTEAFF. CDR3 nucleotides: TGTGCCAGCGGAAATGCCCCATGGGTCACTGAAGCTTTCTTT.

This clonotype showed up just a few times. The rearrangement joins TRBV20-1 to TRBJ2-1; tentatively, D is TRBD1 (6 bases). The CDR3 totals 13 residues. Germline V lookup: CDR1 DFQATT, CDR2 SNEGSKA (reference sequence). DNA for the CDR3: TGCAGCCCATCGACAGGTCCCTACAATGAGCAGTTCTTC. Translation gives CSPSTGPYNEQFF.

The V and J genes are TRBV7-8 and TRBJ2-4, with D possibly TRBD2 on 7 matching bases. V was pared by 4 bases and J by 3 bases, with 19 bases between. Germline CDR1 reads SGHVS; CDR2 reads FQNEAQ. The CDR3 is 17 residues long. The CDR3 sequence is CASSSGTGGLSKNIQYF. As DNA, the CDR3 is TGTGCCAGCAGCTCTGGAACGGGGGGCCTTAGCAAAAACATTCAGTACTTC.

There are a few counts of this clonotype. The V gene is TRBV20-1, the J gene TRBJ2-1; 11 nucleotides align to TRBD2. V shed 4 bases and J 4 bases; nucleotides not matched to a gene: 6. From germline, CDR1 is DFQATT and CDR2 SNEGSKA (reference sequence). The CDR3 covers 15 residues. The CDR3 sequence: CSATRLAGRYNEQFF. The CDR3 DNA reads TGCAGTGCTACCAGACTAGCGGGAAGATACAATGAGCAGTTCTTC.

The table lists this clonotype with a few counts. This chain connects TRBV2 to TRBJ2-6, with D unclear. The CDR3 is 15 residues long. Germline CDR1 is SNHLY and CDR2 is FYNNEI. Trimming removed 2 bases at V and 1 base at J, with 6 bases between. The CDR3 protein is CASSELESGANVLTF. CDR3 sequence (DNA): TGTGCCAGCAGTGAACTGGAATCTGGGGCCAACGTCCTGACTTTC. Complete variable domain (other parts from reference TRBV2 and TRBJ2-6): EPEVTQTPSHQVTQMGQEVILRCVPISNHLYFYWYRQILGQKVEFLVSFYNNEISEKSEIFDDQFSVERPDGSNFTLKIRSTKLEDSAMYFCASSELESGANVLTFGAGSRLTVL.

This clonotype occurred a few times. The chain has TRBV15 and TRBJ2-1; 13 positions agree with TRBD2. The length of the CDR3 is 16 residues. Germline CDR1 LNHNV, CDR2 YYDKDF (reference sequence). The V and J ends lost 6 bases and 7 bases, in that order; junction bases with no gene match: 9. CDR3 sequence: CATRYPGLAGRNEQFF. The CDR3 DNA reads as TGTGCCACCAGGTATCCGGGACTAGCGGGACGGAATGAGCAGTTCTTC.

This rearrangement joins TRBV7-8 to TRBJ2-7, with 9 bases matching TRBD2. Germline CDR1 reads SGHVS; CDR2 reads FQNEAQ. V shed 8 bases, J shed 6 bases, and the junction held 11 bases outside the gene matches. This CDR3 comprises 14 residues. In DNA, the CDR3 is TGTGCCAGCGCCGTGACGGGTAGCGGGGGCGAGCAGTACTTC. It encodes CASAVTGSGGEQYF.

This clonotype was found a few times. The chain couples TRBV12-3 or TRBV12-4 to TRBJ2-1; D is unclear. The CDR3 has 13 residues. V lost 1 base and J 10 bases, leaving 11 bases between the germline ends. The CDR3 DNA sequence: TGTGCCAGCAGTTTAGGCAGCTCGTGGGAGCAGTTCTTC. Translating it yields CASSLGSSWEQFF.

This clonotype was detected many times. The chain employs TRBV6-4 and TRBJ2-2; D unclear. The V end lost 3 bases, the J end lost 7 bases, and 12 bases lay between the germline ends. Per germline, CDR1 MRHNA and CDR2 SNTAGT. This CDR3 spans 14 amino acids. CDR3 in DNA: TGTGCCAGCAGTGAGAATCCCGAGGACGGGGAGCTGTTTTTT. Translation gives CASSENPEDGELFF.

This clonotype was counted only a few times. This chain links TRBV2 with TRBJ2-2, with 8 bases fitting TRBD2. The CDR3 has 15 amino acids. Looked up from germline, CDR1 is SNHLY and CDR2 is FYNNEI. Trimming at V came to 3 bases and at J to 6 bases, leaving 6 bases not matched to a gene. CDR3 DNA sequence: TGTGCCAGCAGTGACAGCGGGAGATCCCCCGGGGAGCTGTTTTTT. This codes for CASSDSGRSPGELFF.

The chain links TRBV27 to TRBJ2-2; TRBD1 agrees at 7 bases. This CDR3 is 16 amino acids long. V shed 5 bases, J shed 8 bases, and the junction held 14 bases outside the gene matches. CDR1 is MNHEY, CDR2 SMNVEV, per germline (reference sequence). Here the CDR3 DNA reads TGTGCCAGCAGTCCAAGGACAGGCGCAAATTGGGGGGAGCTGTTTTTT. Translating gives CASSPRTGANWGELFF.

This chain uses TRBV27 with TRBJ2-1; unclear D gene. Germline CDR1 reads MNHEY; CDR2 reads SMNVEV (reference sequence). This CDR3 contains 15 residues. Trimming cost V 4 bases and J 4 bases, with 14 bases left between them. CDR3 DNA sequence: TGTGCCAGCAGTTATGCGATCCTCAGTTACAATGAGCAGTTCTTC. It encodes CASSYAILSYNEQFF.